These 14 T cell receptor beta chains originate from one sample sequenced in a study of blood T cells in healthy people across ages. Primed by a sample-barcoded 5' primer and a J-beta primer mix, a second PCR proceeded for roughly 6 to 12 cycles. Using its own MiXCR run on the 5' RACE reads, TCRdb lists one record per CDR3 protein. The table lists some 690,000 distinct CDR3 sequences, roughly 20% of them singletons. The sequenced material came from blood. The receptors stem from a man aged 65 to 85 in good health.

This clonotype was counted a few times. The CDR3 DNA reads as TGTGCCAGCAGTTACTCGAAGAAGAGGCTGAACACTGAAGCTTTCTTT. Translation gives CASSYSKKRLNTEAFF. The gene calls are TRBV6-6 and TRBJ1-1; no reliable D call. The CDR3 sequence is 16 residues long. Trimming left V 0 bases short and J 0 bases short, with 11 bases between. In germline, CDR1 is MNHNY, CDR2 SVGAGI (reference sequence).

The rearrangement links TRBV28 to TRBJ2-7; D unclear. The CDR3 is made up of 13 amino acids. V was cut by 3 bases and J by 3 bases, with 9 bases left in between. CDR1 MDHEN and CDR2 SYDVKM come from the germline V gene. The CDR3 bases are TGTGCCAGCAGTTTCCTGGGGAACTACGAGCAGTACTTC. This translates into CASSFLGNYEQYF.

The gene calls are TRBV29-1 and TRBJ2-1, with no clear D. Between the trimmed V and J ends, which lost 2 bases and 0 bases, there was a span of 11 bases. CDR1 is SQVTM and CDR2 is ANQGSEA in the germline V gene. This CDR3 is 15 amino acids long. The CDR3 sequence is CSVEYNANSYNEQFF. DNA of the CDR3: TGCAGCGTTGAATATAACGCTAACTCCTACAATGAGCAGTTCTTC.

V gene TRBV6-2 or TRBV6-3 combines with J gene TRBJ2-1; D perhaps matches TRBD1 (5 bases). There are 13 residues in the CDR3. Germline CDR1 MNHEY, CDR2 SVGEGT. V was clipped by 5 bases and J by 5 bases, with 10 bases between them. The CDR3, as DNA: TGTGCCAGCAGTAACAACAGGAACAATGAGCAGTTCTTC. Its translation: CASSNNRNNEQFF.

The sample holds many counts of this clonotype. This chain links TRBV5-5 with TRBJ2-5, with 12 bases lining up with TRBD2. The CDR3 spans 18 residues. Germline V gene sequence: CDR1 SGHKS, CDR2 YYEKEE (reference sequence). V shed 4 bases and J 5 bases; nucleotides not matched to a gene: 15. For the CDR3, the DNA is TGTGCCAGCAGCCCGACTAGCGGGGGACGAAGTATCCGGGAGACCCAGTACTTC. This encodes CASSPTSGGRSIRETQYF.

This clonotype appeared many times. V usage is TRBV28 and J usage is TRBJ2-3; D ambiguous. The V and J ends lost 5 bases and 3 bases respectively, with 6 bases between them. The CDR3 spans 12 residues. The germline V gene has CDR1 MDHEN and CDR2 SYDVKM. The CDR3 nucleotides read TGTGCCAGCAGTACACCGACAGATACGCAGTATTTT. This translates into CASSTPTDTQYF.

The chain recombines TRBV11-2 with TRBJ2-1; 11 nucleotides agree with TRBD2. The CDR3 is 18 amino acids. Germline CDR1 is SGHAT and CDR2 is FQNNGV. Trimming cost V 6 bases and J 0 bases; bases outside gene matches: 10. The chain's CDR3 is CASRKWGLAESSYNEQFF. Here the CDR3 DNA reads TGTGCCAGCAGAAAATGGGGACTAGCGGAGAGCTCCTACAATGAGCAGTTCTTC.

This clonotype showed up just a few times. The genes are TRBV12-3 or TRBV12-4 and TRBJ2-7; TRBD1 aligns across 7 bases. With V trimmed by 5 bases and J by 4 bases, 14 bases remained unmatched. CDR3 length: 16 residues. CDR3 sequence reads: CASSRSRDRNFYEQYF. The CDR3 DNA follows: TGTGCCAGCAGTCGAAGCCGGGACAGAAATTTTTACGAGCAGTACTTC.

The sample holds a few counts of this clonotype. The chain couples TRBV5-1 to TRBJ1-1; D remains ambiguous. Germline V CDR1 and CDR2: SGHRS, YFSETQ. V was cut by 0 bases and J by 5 bases, with 11 bases left in between. CDR3 length equals 14 residues. DNA of the CDR3: TGCGCCAGCAGCTTGGTTTCCTTACAGACTGAAGCTTTCTTT. It is translated as CASSLVSLQTEAFF.

This rearrangement joins TRBV5-1 to TRBJ2-4; no clear D. The CDR3 sequence is 13 residues long. V dropped 1 base and J dropped 4 bases, with 6 bases sitting between them. Germline CDR1 SGHRS, CDR2 YFSETQ. Here the CDR3 reads CASSLHTKNIQYF. DNA of the CDR3: TGCGCCAGCAGCTTGCACACAAAAAACATTCAGTACTTC. Using reference TRBV5-1 and TRBJ2-4 for the parts outside the CDR3, the full variable domain is KAGVTQTPRYLIKTRGQQVTLSCSPISGHRSVSWYQQTPGQGLQFLFEYFSETQRNKGNFPGRFSGRQFSNSRSEMNVSTLELGDSALYLCASSLHTKNIQYFGAGTRLSVL.

This clonotype has only a few counts. This chain links TRBV10-3 with TRBJ2-5; D not resolved. The end of the DNA fits TRBJ2-7 better, so the J call may be wrong. The length of the CDR3 is 13 residues. CDR1 ENHRY and CDR2 SYGVKD come from the germline V gene. CDR3 DNA: TGTGCCATCAGTGAGCGGCTGGCCTACGAGCAGTACGTC. This codes for CAISERLAYEQYV.

This clonotype was seen more than once but under ten times. V and J are TRBV5-1 and TRBJ1-6; D is ambiguous. V was trimmed by 2 bases and J by 8 bases, leaving 11 bases between them. The CDR3 consists of 14 residues. Germline lookup yields CDR1 SGHRS and CDR2 YFSETQ. The CDR3 is CASSFGPSDSPLHF. The CDR3 DNA reads TGCGCCAGCAGCTTCGGTCCTTCCGATTCACCCCTCCACTTT.

In this sample, this clonotype turned up a few times. The J gene is TRBJ1-4, the V gene TRBV7-9; 9 bases map to TRBD1. Losses at the gene ends were 1 base for V and 7 bases for J; bases not matched to a gene: 1. There are 14 residues in the CDR3. Germline lookup yields CDR1 SEHNR and CDR2 FQNEAQ (reference sequence). The CDR3 loop is CASSLVDRGEKLFF. The CDR3 coding sequence is TGTGCCAGCAGCTTAGTGGACAGGGGTGAAAAACTGTTTTTT.

This clonotype has a count of ten or more. The chain employs TRBV18 and TRBJ2-1; 8 bases map to TRBD1. From germline, CDR1 is KGHSH and CDR2 LQKENI. Losses at the gene ends were 3 bases for V and 2 bases for J; bases not matched to a gene: 6. The CDR3 loop spans 16 amino acids. The CDR3 coding sequence is TGTGCCAGCTCACCCCTCGGGACAGGTCCCTACAATGAGCAGTTCTTC. This translates into CASSPLGTGPYNEQFF.